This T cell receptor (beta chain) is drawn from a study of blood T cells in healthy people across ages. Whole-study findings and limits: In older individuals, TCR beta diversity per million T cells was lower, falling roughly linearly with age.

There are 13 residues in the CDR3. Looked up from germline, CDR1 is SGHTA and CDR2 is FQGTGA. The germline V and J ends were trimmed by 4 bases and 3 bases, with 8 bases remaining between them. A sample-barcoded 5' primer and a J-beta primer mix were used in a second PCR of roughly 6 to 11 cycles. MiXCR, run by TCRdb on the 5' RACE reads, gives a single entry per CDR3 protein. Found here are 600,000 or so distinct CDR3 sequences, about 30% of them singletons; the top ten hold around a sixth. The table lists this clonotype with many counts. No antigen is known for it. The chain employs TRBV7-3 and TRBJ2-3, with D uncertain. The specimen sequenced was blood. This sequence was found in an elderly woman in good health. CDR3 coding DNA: TGTGCCAGCAGCTCCTTTGAAACAGATACGCAGTATTTT. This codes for CASSSFETDTQYF.